This T cell receptor beta chain was obtained from a study of blood T cell repertoires in COVID-19. With 3 bases clipped from V and 5 bases from J, the junction kept 4 bases outside the gene matches. The CDR3 loop spans 15 amino acids. Germline-derived CDR1 and CDR2 are SGHVS and FNYEAQ. Generated by immunoSEQ multiplex PCR, the TCRdb table keeps only in-frame clones and is missing some. The sample carries about 52,000 clones, more than 85% recorded once. This clonotype originated in a man aged 50 to 60 with active COVID-19. Sequencing was done on a sample of peripheral blood. The chain couples TRBV7-6 to TRBJ2-2; 9 bases align to TRBD1. As DNA, the CDR3 is TGTGCCAGCAGCTTTAAAGGACAGGGGACCGGGGAGCTGTTTTTT. Translating gives CASSFKGQGTGELFF. The complete variable domain, with remaining parts taken from reference TRBV7-6 and TRBJ2-2, reads GAGVSQSPRYKVTKRGQDVALRCDPISGHVSLYWYRQALGQGPEFLTYFNYEAQQDKSGLPNDRFSAERPEGSISTLTIQRTEQRDSAMYRCASSFKGQGTGELFFGEGSRLTVL.